This entry describes one T cell receptor (beta chain). Reverse transcription of roughly 0.5 to 1 ug RNA used random hexamers. Using its own MiXCR run on the immunoSEQ multiplex PCR reads, TCRdb lists one record per CDR3 protein. The sample includes about 140,000 distinct CDR3 sequences, around 94% of them seen just once. Trimming took off 5 bases at V and 5 bases at J, with 14 bases between the two ends. There are 13 residues in the CDR3. Germline-derived CDR1 and CDR2 are DFQATT and SNEGSKA (reference sequence). This entry is derived from a study of CD8 T cells in Susac syndrome. This sequence joins TRBV20-1 and TRBJ2-3; tentatively, D is TRBD1 (8 bases). This clonotype originated in a human donor in good health. Sample: CD4+ T cells from PBMCs. The CDR3 coding sequence is TGCAGTGCTTATACAGGGGGGGGAGATACGCAGTATTTT. As protein: CSAYTGGGDTQYF.